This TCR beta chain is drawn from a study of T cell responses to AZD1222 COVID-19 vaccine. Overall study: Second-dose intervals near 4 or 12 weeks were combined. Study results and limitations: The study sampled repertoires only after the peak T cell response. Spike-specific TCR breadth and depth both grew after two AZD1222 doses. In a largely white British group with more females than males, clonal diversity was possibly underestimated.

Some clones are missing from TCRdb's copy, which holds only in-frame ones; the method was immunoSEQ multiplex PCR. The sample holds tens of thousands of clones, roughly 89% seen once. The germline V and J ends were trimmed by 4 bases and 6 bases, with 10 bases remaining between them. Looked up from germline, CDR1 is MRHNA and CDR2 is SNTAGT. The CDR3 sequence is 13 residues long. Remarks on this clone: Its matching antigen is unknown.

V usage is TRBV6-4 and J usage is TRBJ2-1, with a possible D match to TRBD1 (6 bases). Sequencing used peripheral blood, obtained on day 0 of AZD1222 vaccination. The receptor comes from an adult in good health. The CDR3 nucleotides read TGTGCCAGCAGTGCCCGGGACACCAATGAGCAGTTCTTC. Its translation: CASSARDTNEQFF.